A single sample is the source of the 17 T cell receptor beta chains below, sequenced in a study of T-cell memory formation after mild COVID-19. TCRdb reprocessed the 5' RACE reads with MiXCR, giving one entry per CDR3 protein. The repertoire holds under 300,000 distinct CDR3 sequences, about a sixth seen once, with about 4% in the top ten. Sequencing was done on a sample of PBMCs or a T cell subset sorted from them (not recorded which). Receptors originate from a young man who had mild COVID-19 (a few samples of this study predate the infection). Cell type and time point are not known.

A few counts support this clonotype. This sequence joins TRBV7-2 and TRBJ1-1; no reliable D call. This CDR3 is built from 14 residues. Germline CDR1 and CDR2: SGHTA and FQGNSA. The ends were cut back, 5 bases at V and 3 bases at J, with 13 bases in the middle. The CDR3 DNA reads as TGTGCCAGCAGCCCCCAAGGGCAGTACACTGAAGCTTTCTTT. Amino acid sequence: CASSPQGQYTEAFF.

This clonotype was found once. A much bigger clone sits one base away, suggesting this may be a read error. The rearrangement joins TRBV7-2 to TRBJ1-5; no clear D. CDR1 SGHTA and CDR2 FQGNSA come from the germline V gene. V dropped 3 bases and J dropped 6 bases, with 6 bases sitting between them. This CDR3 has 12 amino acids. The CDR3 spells CASSFGTQPQHF. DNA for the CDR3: TGTGCCAGCAGCTTCGGCACTCAGCCCCAGCATTTT.

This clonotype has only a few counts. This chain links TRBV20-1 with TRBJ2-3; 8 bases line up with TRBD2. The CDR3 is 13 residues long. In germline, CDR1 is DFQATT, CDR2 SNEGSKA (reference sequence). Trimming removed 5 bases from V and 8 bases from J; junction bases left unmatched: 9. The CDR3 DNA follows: TGCAGTGCTCAGACGGGACTAGAGGGTACGCAGTATTTT. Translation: CSAQTGLEGTQYF.

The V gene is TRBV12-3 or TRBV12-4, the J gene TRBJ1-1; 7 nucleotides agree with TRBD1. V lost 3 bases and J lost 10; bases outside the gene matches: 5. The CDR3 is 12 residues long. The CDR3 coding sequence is TGTGCCAGCAGTTTGGGGAGGGGGCCAGCTTTCTTT. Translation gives CASSLGRGPAFF.

The CDR3 here is CASRPGAGYYEQYF. DNA of the CDR3: TGCGCCAGCAGGCCCGGGGCCGGTTACTACGAGCAGTACTTC. The chain couples TRBV5-1 to TRBJ2-7; D may match TRBD1 or TRBD2 (5 bases each). The CDR3 covers 14 residues. Germline loops: CDR1 SGHRS, CDR2 YFSETQ. Trimming cost V 5 bases and J 3 bases, with 15 bases left between them.

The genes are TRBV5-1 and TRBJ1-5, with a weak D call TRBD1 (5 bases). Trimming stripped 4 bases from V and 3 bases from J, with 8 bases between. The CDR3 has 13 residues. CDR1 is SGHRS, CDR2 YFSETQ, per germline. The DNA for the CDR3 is TGCGCCAGCAGCGAGGGGACCAATCAGCCCCAGCATTTT. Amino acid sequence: CASSEGTNQPQHF.

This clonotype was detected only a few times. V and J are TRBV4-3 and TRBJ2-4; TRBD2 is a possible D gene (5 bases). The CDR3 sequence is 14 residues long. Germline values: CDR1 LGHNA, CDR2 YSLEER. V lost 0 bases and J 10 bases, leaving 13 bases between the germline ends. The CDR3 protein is CASSQDRTSGIQYF. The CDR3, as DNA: TGCGCCAGCAGCCAAGATAGAACATCGGGAATTCAGTACTTC.

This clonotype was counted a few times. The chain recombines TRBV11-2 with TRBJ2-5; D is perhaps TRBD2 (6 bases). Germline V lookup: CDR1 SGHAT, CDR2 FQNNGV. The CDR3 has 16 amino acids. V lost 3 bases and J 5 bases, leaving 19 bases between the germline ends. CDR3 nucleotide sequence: TGTGCCAGCAGCTTGACCCATCTCATTGGGGGGGAGACCCAGTACTTC. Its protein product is CASSLTHLIGGETQYF. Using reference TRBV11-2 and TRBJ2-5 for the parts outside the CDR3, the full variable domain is EAGVAQSPRYKIIEKRQSVAFWCNPISGHATLYWYQQILGQGPKLLIQFQNNGVVDDSQLPKDRFSAERLKGVDSTLKIQPAKLEDSAVYLCASSLTHLIGGETQYFGPGTRLLVL.

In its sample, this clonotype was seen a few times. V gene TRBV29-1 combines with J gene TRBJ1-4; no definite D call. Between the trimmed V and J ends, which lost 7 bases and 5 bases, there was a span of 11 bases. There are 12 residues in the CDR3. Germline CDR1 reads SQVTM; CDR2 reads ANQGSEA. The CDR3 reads CSAQALNEKLFF. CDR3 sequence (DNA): TGCAGCGCCCAGGCCCTAAATGAAAAACTGTTTTTT.

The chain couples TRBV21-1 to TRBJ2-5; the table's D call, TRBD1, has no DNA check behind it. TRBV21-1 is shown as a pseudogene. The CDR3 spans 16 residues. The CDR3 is CASTQRRRGGRKTQYF. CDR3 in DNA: TGTGCCAGCACCCAAAGGAGGCGGGGGGGGCGGAAGACCCAGTACTTC.

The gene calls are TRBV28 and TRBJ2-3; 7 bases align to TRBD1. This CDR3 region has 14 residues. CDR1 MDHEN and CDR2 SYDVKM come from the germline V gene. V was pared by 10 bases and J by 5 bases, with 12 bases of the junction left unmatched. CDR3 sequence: CATSRGQPLDTQYF. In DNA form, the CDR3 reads TGTGCCACCTCTAGGGGACAGCCGTTAGATACGCAGTATTTT.

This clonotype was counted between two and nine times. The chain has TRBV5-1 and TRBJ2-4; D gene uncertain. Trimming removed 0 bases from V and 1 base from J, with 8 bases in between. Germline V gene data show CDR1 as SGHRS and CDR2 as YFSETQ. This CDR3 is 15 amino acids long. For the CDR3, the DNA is TGCGCCAGCAGCTTGGATGGGTGGGCCAAAAACATTCAGTACTTC. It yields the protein CASSLDGWAKNIQYF.

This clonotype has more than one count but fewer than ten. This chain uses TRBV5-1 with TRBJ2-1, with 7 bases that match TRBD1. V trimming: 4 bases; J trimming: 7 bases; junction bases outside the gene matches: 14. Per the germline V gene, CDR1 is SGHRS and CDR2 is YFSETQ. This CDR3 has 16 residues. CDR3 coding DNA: TGCGCCAGCAGCCGTACCGGGACAGTGGGTGGGAATGAGCAGTTCTTC. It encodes CASSRTGTVGGNEQFF.

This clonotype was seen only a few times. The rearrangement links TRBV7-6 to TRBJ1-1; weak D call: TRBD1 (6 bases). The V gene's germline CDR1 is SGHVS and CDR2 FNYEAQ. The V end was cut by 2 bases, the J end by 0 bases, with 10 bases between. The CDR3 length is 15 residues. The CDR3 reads CASSLLRGLNTEAFF. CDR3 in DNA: TGTGCCAGCAGCTTACTCAGGGGATTGAACACTGAAGCTTTCTTT. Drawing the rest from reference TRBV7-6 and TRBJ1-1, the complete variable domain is GAGVSQSPRYKVTKRGQDVALRCDPISGHVSLYWYRQALGQGPEFLTYFNYEAQQDKSGLPNDRFSAERPEGSISTLTIQRTEQRDSAMYRCASSLLRGLNTEAFFGQGTRLTVV.

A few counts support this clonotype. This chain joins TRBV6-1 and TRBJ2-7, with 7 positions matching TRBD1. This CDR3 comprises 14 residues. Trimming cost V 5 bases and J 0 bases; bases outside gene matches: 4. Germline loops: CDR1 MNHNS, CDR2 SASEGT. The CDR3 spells CASSRQGSSYEQYV. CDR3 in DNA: TGTGCCAGCAGTAGACAGGGTAGCTCCTACGAGCAGTACGTC.

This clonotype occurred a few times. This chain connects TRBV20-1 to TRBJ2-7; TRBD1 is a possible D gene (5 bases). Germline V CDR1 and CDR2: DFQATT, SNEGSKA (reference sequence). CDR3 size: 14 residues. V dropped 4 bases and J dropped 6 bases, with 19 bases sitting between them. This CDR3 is CSAITGPLSGEQYV. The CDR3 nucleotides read TGCAGTGCTATAACAGGTCCGCTTTCGGGCGAGCAGTACGTC.

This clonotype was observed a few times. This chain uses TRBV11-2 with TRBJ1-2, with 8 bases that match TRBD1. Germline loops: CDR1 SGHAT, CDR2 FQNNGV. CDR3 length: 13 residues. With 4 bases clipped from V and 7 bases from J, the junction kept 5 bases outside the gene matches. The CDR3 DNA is TGTGCCAGCAGCTCCGACAGGGGAGGTGGCTACACCTTC. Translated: CASSSDRGGGYTF.